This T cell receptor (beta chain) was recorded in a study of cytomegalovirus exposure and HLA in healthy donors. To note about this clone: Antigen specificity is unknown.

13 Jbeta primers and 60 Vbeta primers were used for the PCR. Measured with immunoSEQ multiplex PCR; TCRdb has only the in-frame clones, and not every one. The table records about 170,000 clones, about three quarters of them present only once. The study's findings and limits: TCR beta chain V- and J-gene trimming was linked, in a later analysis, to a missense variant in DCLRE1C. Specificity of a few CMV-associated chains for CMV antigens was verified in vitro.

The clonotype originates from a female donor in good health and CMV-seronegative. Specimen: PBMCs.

CDR3 in DNA: TGTGCCAGCAGTCCCGGACAGGGCACAGATACGCAGTATTTT. Translated, it gives CASSPGQGTDTQYF. The chain joins TRBV6-1 to TRBJ2-3, with TRBD1 matching over 7 bases. This CDR3 is built from 14 residues. Germline CDR1 reads MNHNS; CDR2 reads SASEGT. J was trimmed by 1 base and V by 5 bases; bases with no gene match: 3.